The 10 T cell receptor beta chains reported below all come from one sample, sequenced in a study of blood T cell repertoires in COVID-19. The method was immunoSEQ multiplex PCR; TCRdb's version includes in-frame clones alone and lacks a portion of them. Here the sample spans some 30,000 clones, approximately 91% being singletons. The material sequenced was peripheral blood. The origin of the receptors is a man between 65 and 85 years old with active COVID-19.

The rearrangement links TRBV6-2 or TRBV6-3 to TRBJ1-2, with TRBD1 as a possible D gene (6 bases). Germline lookup yields CDR1 MNHEY and CDR2 SVGEGT. The CDR3 has 15 amino acids. Trimming stripped 2 bases from V and 0 bases from J, with 10 bases between. This chain's CDR3 is CASSYGGHPNYGYTF. The CDR3 region has the DNA TGTGCCAGCAGTTACGGGGGACATCCTAACTATGGCTACACCTTC.

The CDR3 sequence is CASSMGTGTYEQYF. The CDR3 DNA is TGTGCCAGTAGTATGGGGACAGGTACCTACGAGCAGTACTTC. This sequence joins TRBV19 and TRBJ2-7; 8 bases fit TRBD1. The germline CDR1 and CDR2 sequences are LNHDA and SQIVND (reference sequence). The J segment lost 2 bases and the V segment lost 3 bases, leaving 3 bases of the junction unmatched. The CDR3 is 14 amino acids.

This clone was seen a single time. The V call is TRBV3-1 (or the pseudogene TRBV3-2), the J call TRBJ2-7; 7 bases are a match to TRBD2. This CDR3 contains 14 residues. Losses at the gene ends were 4 bases for V and 0 bases for J; bases not matched to a gene: 3. CDR1 is LGHDT, CDR2 YNNKEL, per germline (reference sequence). The chain's CDR3 is CASSPGTTSYEQYF. The CDR3 region has the DNA TGTGCCAGCAGCCCCGGGACTACCTCCTACGAGCAGTACTTC.

The chain joins TRBV7-2 to TRBJ1-6, with D unresolved. The CDR3 sequence is 13 residues long. Germline V gene sequence: CDR1 SGHTA, CDR2 FQGNSA. The V end lost 5 bases, the J end lost 8 bases, and 10 bases lay between the germline ends. The CDR3 loop reads CASSPRSYSPLHF. The CDR3 DNA is TGTGCCAGCAGCCCACGGTCCTATTCACCCCTCCACTTT. The whole variable domain, remainder taken from reference TRBV7-2 and TRBJ1-6, is GAGVSQSPSNKVTEKGKDVELRCDPISGHTALYWYRQSLGQGLEFLIYFQGNSAPDKSGLPSDRFSAERTGGSVSTLTIQRTQQEDSAVYLCASSPRSYSPLHFGNGTRLTVT.

The rearrangement joins TRBV14 to TRBJ2-3; 13 bases map to TRBD2. Germline V gene sequence: CDR1 SGHDN, CDR2 FVKESK. V lost 3 bases to trimming and J lost 3 bases; unmatched junction nucleotides: 0. The CDR3 covers 15 residues. The CDR3 here is CASSQGLAGTDTQYF. In DNA, the CDR3 is TGTGCCAGCAGCCAGGGACTAGCGGGGACAGATACGCAGTATTTT.

For this clone: One end of the junction varies from germline; a read error may be responsible. The V gene is TRBV7-2, the J gene TRBJ2-2, with 11 nucleotides matching TRBD2. This CDR3 has 14 residues. CDR1 is SGHTA, CDR2 FQGNSA, per germline. CDR3 region: CASSLAGGTGELFF. CDR3 nucleotides: TGTGCCAGCAGTTTAGCGGGGGGGACCGGGGAGCTGTTTTTT.

J is TRBJ1-2 and V is TRBV7-2; tentative D call: TRBD1 (6 bases). The CDR3 has 13 amino acids. CDR1 and CDR2 from the germline V gene are SGHTA and FQGNSA. V lost 2 bases and J 7 bases, leaving 11 bases between the germline ends. This chain's CDR3 is CASSLSRGVGYTF. CDR3 nucleotides: TGTGCCAGCAGCTTAAGCAGGGGCGTTGGCTACACCTTC.

The chain is built from TRBV5-1 and TRBJ1-1; TRBD1 aligns across 9 bases. Germline trimming cut 3 bases from V and 2 bases from J; bases unmatched to any gene: 14. The CDR3 sequence is 18 residues long. CDR1 is SGHRS and CDR2 is YFSETQ in the germline V gene. In nucleotides, the CDR3 is TGCGCCAGCAGCTGGACGCGCCCGGGACAGGGCCAAAACACTGAAGCTTTCTTT. It specifies CASSWTRPGQGQNTEAFF.

This rearrangement joins TRBV7-9 to TRBJ2-1, with 7 bases that match TRBD2. Germline V CDR1 and CDR2: SEHNR, FQNEAQ (reference sequence). V shed 5 bases, J shed 10 bases, and the junction held 5 bases outside the gene matches. The CDR3 totals 12 residues. CDR3 amino acids: CASSLQAGEQFF. As DNA, the CDR3 is TGTGCCAGCAGCCTACAAGCGGGGGAGCAGTTCTTC.

The CDR3 region has the DNA TGTGCCAGCAGCTCTCTAGCGACAGATACGCAGTATTTT. Protein sequence: CASSSLATDTQYF. This sequence joins TRBV5-6 and TRBJ2-3; the D gene is possibly TRBD2 (6 bases). Germline lookup yields CDR1 SGHDT and CDR2 YYEEEE. The CDR3 sequence is 13 residues long. Trimming took 3 bases from V and 3 from J, leaving 8 bases between them.